Following are 26 T cell receptor beta chains from one sample sequenced in a study of tumor-infiltrating lymphocytes in primary liver carcinoma. Synthesis of TCR beta cDNA was carried out from 500 ng total RNA with a constant-region primer. What produced the TCR beta libraries was three nested multiplex PCR rounds using slightly modified ARM-PCR. Use of TRBV1-TRBV30 forward primers with a C-beta reverse primer characterized the first two PCR rounds, which lasted 10 cycles each. Using its own MiXCR run on the multiplex PCR reads, TCRdb lists one record per CDR3 protein. The table includes some 64,000 distinct CDR3 sequences, about 65% detected once. Unsorted bulk tissue, about 19-32 mg of it, served as the source for co-extraction of RNA and DNA. Input material: liver tumor tissue from sampling region 4. Subset meaning: tumor region T4, right-lateral pole. Receptor source: a man aged 35-49 years with primary liver carcinoma and hepatitis B virus infection.

This clonotype was seen more than once but under ten times. Because the CDR3's place on the DNA is in doubt, the DNA is left out and the CDR3 is given as listed by TCRdb. This chain connects TRBV5-1 to TRBJ2-7; TRBD1 is taken as the D call from the table, unchecked against the DNA. Termini included, the CDR3 measures 18 amino acids. The V gene's germline CDR1 is SGHRS and CDR2 YFSETQ. The CDR3 spells CASSLVGGGAGQSYDQYF.

V usage is TRBV12-3 or TRBV12-4 and J usage is TRBJ1-1; 11 nucleotides line up with TRBD1. This CDR3 is built from 15 residues. V lost 5 bases, J lost 11 bases, and 13 bases stayed unmatched. CDR3 bases: TGTGCCAGCAGTCGGACAGGGGGCGACGATCTTTCTGCTTTCTTT. Its translation is CASSRTGGDDLSAFF.

For this clonotype: The CDR3 ends on some other residue instead of the conserved phenylalanine or tryptophan, so this is likely a read error. The chain recombines TRBV29-1 with TRBJ2-7; 7 nucleotides agree with TRBD2. Per the germline V gene, CDR1 is SQVTM and CDR2 is ANQGSEA. The CDR3 runs to 13 residues. CDR3 sequence (DNA): TGCATCGTCTCAGCGGGGAGCTTCTACGAGCAGTACCTC. It codes for CIVSAGSFYEQYL.

In regard to this clonotype: As the CDR3 is not closed by the conserved phenylalanine or tryptophan, this likely results from a read error. The CDR3 DNA reads as TGTGCCAGCAGCCAATCTCCTGGCTGGGGGAAAGAGACCCAGTTCTAC. It yields the protein CASSQSPGWGKETQFY. J is TRBJ2-5 and V is TRBV11-2; the D call may be TRBD1 or TRBD2 (5 bases each). The J call is uncertain, as TRBJ2-1 better fits the DNA end. The germline V gene has CDR1 SGHAT and CDR2 FQNNGV. The CDR3 loop spans 16 amino acids.

The chain carries TRBV6-6 and TRBJ2-7; D is perhaps TRBD1 or TRBD2 (5 bases each). Germline CDR1 is MNHNY and CDR2 is SVGAGI (reference sequence). The CDR3 loop spans 14 amino acids. Here the CDR3 reads CGNSYYGTSVKQYF. In DNA, the CDR3 is TGTGGCAACAGTTACTACGGGACCTCAGTCAAGCAGTACTTC.

This clonotype was observed at least ten times. This chain joins TRBV4-3 and TRBJ2-1; D unclear. Between the trimmed V and J ends, which lost 0 bases and 1 base, there was a span of 4 bases. Germline V gives CDR1 LGHNA, CDR2 YSLEER. The CDR3 runs 14 residues. The CDR3 nucleotides read TGCGCCAGCAGCCAAGATGCGTCCTACAATGAGCAGTTCTTC. This codes for CASSQDASYNEQFF.

Ten or more counts support this clonotype. The chain employs TRBV5-6 and TRBJ2-1; D perhaps matches TRBD2 (5 bases). The CDR3 runs 15 residues. Trimming cost V 0 bases and J 0 bases, with 7 bases left between them. The germline gives CDR1 SGHDT, CDR2 YYEEEE. DNA of the CDR3: TGTGCCAGCAGCTTGGGAGCGGACTCCTACAATGAGCAGTTCTTC. It codes for CASSLGADSYNEQFF.

This clonotype has only a few counts. The CDR3 DNA is TGTGCCAGCCGGGATAGGGGGCTAGGAAACACCATATATTTT. It translates to CASRDRGLGNTIYF. This chain links TRBV13 with TRBJ1-3; the match to TRBD1 covers 7 bases. V gave up 8 bases and J gave up 4 bases; unmatched junction bases: 8. Per the germline V gene, CDR1 is PRHDT and CDR2 is FYEKMQ (reference sequence). The CDR3 covers 14 residues.

A note on this clonotype: This may be a read error, as it is one base from a much larger clone. The rearrangement joins TRBV12-3 or TRBV12-4 to TRBJ1-1; 10 bases fit TRBD1. This CDR3 is built from 15 residues. The CDR3 sequence: CASSRPGQGNTETFF. Written as DNA, the CDR3 is TGTGCCAGCAGTAGACCGGGACAGGGGAACACTGAAACTTTCTTT.

This clonotype was seen a few times. V usage is TRBV12-3 or TRBV12-4 and J usage is TRBJ2-3; 14 bases agree with TRBD2. V was clipped by 8 bases and J by 7 bases; unmatched bases: 8. This CDR3 has 15 residues. CDR3 sequence (DNA): TGTGCCAGCGCTGGGGGACTAGCGGGAGCGAATACGCAGTATTTT. It encodes CASAGGLAGANTQYF.

The rearrangement joins TRBV9 to TRBJ2-1; no clear D. Germline values: CDR1 SGDLS, CDR2 YYNGEE. The CDR3 sequence is 15 residues long. Trimming removed 0 bases from V and 1 base from J, with 8 bases in between. The DNA of the CDR3 is TGTGCCAGCAGCGTAGCGTCCGAGTCCTACAATGAGCAGTTCTTC. Amino acids: CASSVASESYNEQFF.

Points on this clonotype: This clone may be a read error of a much larger clone one base away. V usage is TRBV5-6 and J usage is TRBJ2-5; no clear D gene. The CDR3 consists of 11 residues. The germline V and J ends were trimmed by 0 bases and 9 bases, with 6 bases remaining between them. Looked up from germline, CDR1 is SGHDT and CDR2 is YYEEEE. The CDR3, as DNA: TGTGCCAGCAGCTTGGATGAGGCCCAGTACTTC. Its protein product is CASSLDEAQYF.

As regards this clonotype: Mismatch with germline at one junction end may stem from a read error. This chain uses TRBV5-1 with TRBJ1-1, with 9 bases lining up with TRBD1. Germline V gives CDR1 SGHRS, CDR2 YFSETQ. The CDR3 has 14 residues. The CDR3 spells CASSCQDRDREAFF. CDR3 coding DNA: TGCGCCAGCAGCTGCCAGGACAGGGACAGGGAAGCCTTCTTT.

The rearrangement links TRBV29-1 to TRBJ1-2, with a tentative D call TRBD1 (6 bases). The V end lost 2 bases, the J end lost 3 bases, and 19 bases lay between the germline ends. CDR1 is SQVTM and CDR2 is ANQGSEA in the germline V gene. The CDR3 totals 16 residues. This chain's CDR3 is CSVEKGQGNRDYGYTF. The DNA of the CDR3 is TGCAGCGTTGAAAAAGGTCAGGGGAACAGGGACTATGGCTACACCTTC.

This clonotype was observed a handful of times. Being one base from a much bigger clone, this may be a read error. The V gene is TRBV5-1, the J gene TRBJ2-7, with D perhaps TRBD2 (6 bases). The V gene's germline CDR1 is SGHRS and CDR2 YFSETQ. The CDR3 runs to 14 residues. In DNA, the CDR3 is TGCGCCCGCAGCTTGGAGCCAGGAGGGTACGAGCAGTACTTC. Encoded protein: CARSLEPGGYEQYF.

About this clonotype: Given a much more abundant clone one base away, this may be a read error. The chain links TRBV6-2 or TRBV6-3 to TRBJ2-2; TRBD2 might be the D (5 bases). Germline assignment: CDR1 MNHEY and CDR2 SVGEGT. This CDR3 has 14 residues. The CDR3 nucleotides read TGTGCCAGCAGTTACTCTAGCGACACCAGGGAGCTGTTTTTT. This gives the protein CASSYSSDTRELFF.

V and J are TRBV29-1 and TRBJ1-1; weak D call: TRBD1 (5 bases). The CDR3 is 12 amino acids. Germline loops: CDR1 SQVTM, CDR2 ANQGSEA. CDR3 region: CKVRWGATEAFF. CDR3 bases: TGCAAGGTTCGATGGGGCGCGACTGAAGCTTTCTTT.

Points on this clonotype: A read error may produce the germline difference seen at one junction end. V usage is TRBV28 and J usage is TRBJ1-5; the D is unclear. CDR1 MDHEN and CDR2 SYDVKM come from the germline V gene. CDR3 length: 13 amino acids. CDR3: CTSSLGGNQPHHF. As DNA, the CDR3 is TGTACCAGCAGTCTCGGCGGGAATCAGCCCCATCATTTT.

Regarding this clonotype: One end of the junction does not line up with germline, which may come from a read error. This chain uses TRBV11-2 with TRBJ2-2, with D perhaps TRBD2 (6 bases). Germline-derived CDR1 and CDR2 are SGHAT and FQNNGV. This CDR3 has 17 amino acids. The chain's CDR3 is CASSLALGGTNTGEPFF. The DNA of the CDR3 is TGTGCTAGCAGTTTAGCATTAGGAGGGACGAACACCGGGGAGCCGTTTTTT.

This clonotype was recorded many times. This chain links TRBV6-1 with TRBJ2-2; a weak D match, TRBD1 (6 bases). Looked up from germline, CDR1 is MNHNS and CDR2 is SASEGT. Trimming shortened V by 7 bases and J by 10 bases, and 19 bases separated the two germline ends. This CDR3 has 14 residues. The CDR3, as DNA: TGTGCCAGCAACCCCCGAGGGACAATAGAGGAGCTGTTTTTT. Encoded protein: CASNPRGTIEELFF.

Worth noting for this clonotype: No conserved phenylalanine or tryptophan ends this CDR3, so it is likely a read error. This chain connects TRBV14 to TRBJ2-1; tentative D call: TRBD2 (5 bases). CDR1 and CDR2 from the germline V gene are SGHDN and FVKESK. CDR3 size: 16 residues. The CDR3 loop is CASNPRTVLGYNEQFL. In DNA form, the CDR3 reads TGTGCGAGCAACCCTAGGACTGTGTTGGGGTACAATGAGCAGTTCCTC.

Ten or more counts support this clonotype. The J gene is TRBJ1-5, the V gene TRBV10-2; D is uncertain. The CDR3 is 15 residues long. Germline V gene data show CDR1 as WSHSY and CDR2 as SAAADI. Between the trimmed V and J ends, which lost 7 bases and 1 base, there was a span of 14 bases. The chain's CDR3 is CASKEELGSNQPQHF. Here the CDR3 DNA reads TGCGCCAGCAAGGAGGAGTTGGGGAGCAATCAGCCCCAGCATTTT.

Comments on this clonotype: This could be a read error, since a much larger clone is one nucleotide away. The rearrangement links TRBV20-1 to TRBJ2-7, with 11 nucleotides matching TRBD2. This CDR3 has 17 residues. The V gene's germline CDR1 is DFQATT and CDR2 SNEGSKA (reference sequence). The V and J ends lost 6 bases and 3 bases, in that order; junction bases with no gene match: 16. CDR3 coding DNA: TGCAGTGCGCGAAGGACAACCATGACTAGCGGGAACTACGAGCAGTACTTC. This sequence encodes CSARRTTMTSGNYEQYF.

The V gene is TRBV6-5, the J gene TRBJ2-3; 9 nucleotides agree with TRBD1. The V segment lost 6 bases and the J segment 7 bases; nucleotides outside the gene matches: 14. The CDR3 length is 16 residues. Germline V gene sequence: CDR1 MNHEY, CDR2 SVGAGI. CDR3 coding DNA: TGTGCCAGCAGAACGGGTGGGGACAGGGTCTATCATACGCAGTATTTT. This gives the protein CASRTGGDRVYHTQYF.

This clonotype was picked up a small number of times. This may come from a read error, since a much larger clone is one base off. This rearrangement joins TRBV10-1 to TRBJ2-3; no clear D gene. The length of the CDR3 is 16 residues. Germline loops: CDR1 WNHNN, CDR2 SYGVQD (reference sequence). The germline V and J ends were trimmed by 4 bases and 4 bases, with 18 bases remaining between them. CDR3 DNA: TGCGCCAGCAGTGTCCCACCCCCCACGACGGCAGATACGCAGTATTTT. It specifies CASSVPPPTTADTQYF.

With respect to this clonotype: The conserved closing phenylalanine or tryptophan is absent in this CDR3, likely reflecting a read error. In nucleotides, the CDR3 is TGTGCCAGCAGCCCCGAGGGCAGACTGTCCCAGTATGACTACACCTCC. Translation gives CASSPEGRLSQYDYTS. The V gene is TRBV7-9, the J gene TRBJ1-2, with no clear D. Germline-derived CDR1 and CDR2 are SEHNR and FQNEAQ (reference sequence). This CDR3 has 16 residues.